This T cell receptor beta chain was sequenced for a study of blood T cell repertoires in COVID-19. Study summary: Samples taken during acute and convalescent COVID-19 were collected in the United States, Italy and Spain.

Produced via immunoSEQ multiplex PCR; TCRdb's table is partial and in-frame only. The table includes some 200,000 clones, around 81% detected once. Germline V gives CDR1 MGHRA, CDR2 YSYEKL. This CDR3 region has 16 residues. Between the trimmed V and J ends, which lost 4 bases and 0 bases, there was a span of 13 bases. Everyone who took part was 18 to 89 years old, and they came from 20 to 25 US areas. Donors were grouped by their self-reported clinical history. The sequencing sample was made of PBMCs or T cells enriched from blood (not recorded which). The sequence was obtained from a woman between 50 and 59 years old with acute COVID-19. The chain carries TRBV4-1 and TRBJ2-4, with a weak D call TRBD1 (6 bases). The CDR3 reads CASSRGQTLAKNIQYF. In DNA, the CDR3 is TGCGCCAGCAGCCGTGGACAGACCCTAGCCAAAAACATTCAGTACTTC.